Following are 22 T cell receptor beta chains from one sample sequenced in a study of vaccination and CD4 T cells after COVID-19. The antigens of these receptors remain unknown. The assay that was used to sequence DNA from cultured CD4+ T cells was the Oncomine TCR Beta short-read assay. TCRdb passed the PCR reads through MiXCR, listing each CDR3 protein once. The top ten hold 21% of the sample, which has about 17,000 distinct CDR3 sequences, roughly 49% seen once. Documented time point: late sampling 161 to 241 days after vaccination in a few convalescent patients. Described treatment: roughly 11-day PBMC culture with coronavirus spike peptide pools or control peptides (ViraFEST assay). The source was CD4+ T cells from blood, cultured in vitro, collected about 7 months after SARS-CoV-2 vaccination. These receptors all come from a human donor who had recovered from COVID-19.

In its sample, this clonotype was seen a few times. The chain links TRBV5-1 to TRBJ2-7; 7 bases map to TRBD1. V trimming: 0 bases; J trimming: 1 base; junction bases outside the gene matches: 1. This CDR3 is 14 amino acids long. CDR1 and CDR2 (germline): SGHRS, YFSETQ. The CDR3, as DNA: TGCGCCAGCAGCTTGGGCAGGGGGTCCTACGAGCAGTACTTC. It translates to CASSLGRGSYEQYF.

This clonotype was observed a few times. This chain uses TRBV5-8 with TRBJ2-5; 12 nucleotides align to TRBD2. V lost 0 bases to trimming and J lost 5 bases; unmatched junction nucleotides: 2. CDR3 length equals 15 residues. The V gene's germline CDR1 is SGHTS and CDR2 YDEGEE. CDR3 DNA sequence: TGTGCCAGCAGCTTGGGACTAGCGGGGGATGAGACCCAGTACTTC. This codes for CASSLGLAGDETQYF.

The chain couples TRBV5-4 to TRBJ2-1; D is perhaps TRBD1 or TRBD2 (6 bases each). The ends were cut back, 0 bases at V and 3 bases at J, with 13 bases in the middle. The CDR3 sequence is 16 residues long. Germline V gene lookup returns CDR1 SGHNT and CDR2 YYREEE (reference sequence). In DNA, the CDR3 is TGTGCCAGCAGCTTGGGGGGGGCTAGCAGCTACAATGAGCAGTTCTTC. This sequence encodes CASSLGGASSYNEQFF.

This clonotype was observed a handful of times. The chain has TRBV20-1 and TRBJ2-2; 9 bases align to TRBD2. V shed 1 base, J shed 5 bases, and the junction held 5 bases outside the gene matches. Germline CDR1 reads DFQATT; CDR2 reads SNEGSKA (reference sequence). This CDR3 comprises 15 residues. The chain's CDR3 is CSARGVTSGTGELFF. The CDR3 DNA sequence: TGCAGTGCTAGAGGGGTGACTAGCGGAACCGGGGAGCTGTTTTTT.

This chain links TRBV11-2 with TRBJ1-2; perhaps TRBD1 as D (5 bases). The germline V and J ends were trimmed by 7 bases and 7 bases, with 19 bases remaining between them. The CDR3 totals 14 residues. Germline lookup yields CDR1 SGHAT and CDR2 FQNNGV. The CDR3 sequence is CASTRLRGAGGYTF. The CDR3 coding sequence is TGTGCCAGCACCAGACTGCGAGGGGCAGGTGGCTACACCTTC.

The chain joins TRBV5-8 to TRBJ1-2, with D unresolved. The CDR3 contains 15 residues. V gave up 0 bases and J gave up 4 bases, with 13 bases separating them. CDR1 SGHTS and CDR2 YDEGEE come from the germline V gene. The CDR3 DNA reads TGTGCCAGCAGCTTGGCCGGCAGCAGCCTCTATGGCTACACCTTC. This codes for CASSLAGSSLYGYTF.

This clonotype was detected only a few times. The V call is TRBV6-4, the J call TRBJ1-2; 8 positions agree with TRBD1. Germline V CDR1 and CDR2: MRHNA, SNTAGT. After removal of 3 bases from V and 6 bases from J, the junction contained 6 bases not matched to a gene. This CDR3 is built from 14 residues. The CDR3 region is CASSEEPGGNGYTF. The DNA of the CDR3 is TGTGCCAGCAGTGAAGAGCCAGGGGGCAATGGCTACACCTTC.

This chain joins TRBV6-1 and TRBJ2-1, with 7 nucleotides matching TRBD2. This CDR3 comprises 14 residues. The ends lost 10 bases at V and 6 bases at J; junction bases unmatched: 12. CDR1 and CDR2 from the germline V gene are MNHNS and SASEGT. The CDR3 here is CATRGLYQINEQFF. The DNA of the CDR3 is TGTGCCACCCGGGGACTATATCAAATCAATGAGCAGTTCTTC.

This clonotype has a handful of counts. J is TRBJ2-5 and V is TRBV24-1, with 11 bases aligning to TRBD2. The germline V gene encodes CDR1 KGHDR and CDR2 SFDVKD. V dropped 3 bases and J dropped 4; count of bases not matched to a gene: 6. This CDR3 has 16 residues. This CDR3 reads CATSDKTSGTPETQYF. The CDR3, as DNA: TGTGCCACCAGTGATAAGACTAGCGGGACCCCAGAGACCCAGTACTTC.

This chain joins TRBV12-3 or TRBV12-4 and TRBJ1-6; D not resolved. The CDR3 sequence is 15 residues long. The V gene lost 1 base and the J gene lost 6 bases, with 10 bases spanning the gap. The CDR3 nucleotides read TGTGCCAGCAGTTTAGAGTGGTACAGTAATTCACCCCTCCACTTT. The encoded protein is CASSLEWYSNSPLHF.

This rearrangement joins TRBV2 to TRBJ1-2; perhaps TRBD1 as D (6 bases). The CDR3 extends over 12 amino acids. Germline assignment: CDR1 SNHLY and CDR2 FYNNEI. Deletions cut 8 bases from V and 5 bases from J, with 12 bases between. CDR3 sequence: CASQDRPYGYTF. CDR3 coding DNA: TGTGCCAGCCAAGACAGGCCTTATGGCTACACCTTC.

The gene calls are TRBV7-2 and TRBJ1-3; a possible D gene is TRBD1 (5 bases). The CDR3 extends over 16 amino acids. Between the trimmed V and J ends, which lost 5 bases and 0 bases, there was a span of 14 bases. Looked up from germline, CDR1 is SGHTA and CDR2 is FQGNSA. The CDR3 nucleotides read TGTGCCAGCAGCCCCCAGCCGAGGGGCTCTGGAAACACCATATATTTT. Translated: CASSPQPRGSGNTIYF. The full variable domain, with the rest looked up from reference TRBV7-2 and TRBJ1-3, is GAGVSQSPSNKVTEKGKDVELRCDPISGHTALYWYRQSLGQGLEFLIYFQGNSAPDKSGLPSDRFSAERTGGSVSTLTIQRTQQEDSAVYLCASSPQPRGSGNTIYFGEGSWLTVV.

A few counts support this clonotype. V usage is TRBV7-2 and J usage is TRBJ2-1; D perhaps matches TRBD2 (5 bases). Germline values: CDR1 SGHTA, CDR2 FQGNSA. This CDR3 has 16 residues. Trimming took 5 bases from V and 7 from J, leaving 21 bases between them. The CDR3: CASSRDAGYGLNEQFF. The CDR3 DNA sequence: TGTGCCAGCAGCCGAGATGCGGGCTACGGGTTGAATGAGCAGTTCTTC.

The V gene is TRBV7-2, the J gene TRBJ2-7; TRBD1 is a possible D gene (6 bases). Deletions cut 6 bases from V and 3 bases from J, with 12 bases between. Germline CDR1 SGHTA, CDR2 FQGNSA. The CDR3 is 13 residues long. CDR3 sequence (DNA): TGTGCCAGCAGTTATCAGGACAGCTACGAGCAGTACTTC. Translated, it gives CASSYQDSYEQYF.

The chain combines TRBV20-1 with TRBJ2-1; 8 bases map to TRBD2. The ends lost 2 bases at V and 5 bases at J; junction bases unmatched: 5. Germline CDR1 and CDR2: DFQATT and SNEGSKA (reference sequence). This CDR3 has 14 amino acids. The CDR3 loop is CSARLSGAHNEQFF. The CDR3 DNA reads as TGCAGTGCTAGACTTAGCGGGGCCCACAATGAGCAGTTCTTC.

This chain links TRBV19 with TRBJ1-1; perhaps TRBD1 as D (6 bases). Germline CDR1 LNHDA, CDR2 SQIVND (reference sequence). There are 13 residues in the CDR3. Between the trimmed V and J ends, which lost 6 bases and 3 bases, there was a span of 11 bases. The CDR3 region has the DNA TGTGCCAGTAGGGGGAGGGGGGACACTGAAGCTTTCTTT. This sequence encodes CASRGRGDTEAFF.

In this sample, this clonotype is large. The V and J genes are TRBV20-1 and TRBJ2-7; 10 positions agree with TRBD2. Per germline, CDR1 DFQATT and CDR2 SNEGSKA (reference sequence). The V and J ends lost 0 bases and 12 bases, in that order; junction bases with no gene match: 17. The CDR3 consists of 16 residues. CDR3 DNA sequence: TGCAGTGCTAGAGACAGGATAGCGGGAGGCCTCCTCGGGTTGTACTTC. This encodes CSARDRIAGGLLGLYF.

This clonotype has more than one count but fewer than ten. The V and J genes are TRBV6-2 or TRBV6-3 and TRBJ2-5, with D hard to call. V gave up 0 bases and J gave up 0 bases, with 11 bases separating them. Germline CDR1 reads MNHEY; CDR2 reads SVGEGT. CDR3 length equals 16 residues. CDR3 in amino acids: CASSYSLARNQETQYF. As DNA, the CDR3 is TGTGCCAGCAGTTACTCGCTGGCTAGAAACCAAGAGACCCAGTACTTC.

The V call is TRBV27, the J call TRBJ2-6, with D hard to call. This CDR3 is 13 amino acids long. Germline loops: CDR1 MNHEY, CDR2 SMNVEV (reference sequence). With 6 bases removed from V and 3 bases from J, the gap between germline ends came to 6 bases. The CDR3 here is CASRVVGANVLTF. For the CDR3, the DNA is TGTGCCAGCAGAGTCGTTGGGGCCAACGTCCTGACTTTC.

The V and J genes are TRBV6-5 and TRBJ2-3; D ambiguous. Trimming removed 2 bases at V and 2 bases at J, with 5 bases between. CDR1 is MNHEY and CDR2 is SVGAGI in the germline V gene. This CDR3 is built from 13 residues. DNA for the CDR3: TGTGCCAGCAGTTACGGGTTCACAGATACGCAGTATTTT. As protein: CASSYGFTDTQYF.

This rearrangement joins TRBV7-2 to TRBJ2-6, with TRBD1 matching 7 bases. Per germline, CDR1 SGHTA and CDR2 FQGNSA. The CDR3 consists of 17 residues. Unmatched junction bases numbered 2, after V lost 0 bases and J lost 0 bases. The CDR3 coding sequence is TGTGCCAGCAGCTTAGCAGGGGGCCTCTCTGGGGCCAACGTCCTGACTTTC. It is translated as CASSLAGGLSGANVLTF.

This clonotype was seen only a few times. The chain recombines TRBV7-3 with TRBJ2-3; 7 bases are a match to TRBD1. This CDR3 is 15 amino acids long. J was trimmed by 2 bases and V by 3 bases; bases with no gene match: 5. CDR1 and CDR2 from the germline V gene are SGHTA and FQGTGA. CDR3 loop: CASSFRQGSTDTQYF. As DNA, the CDR3 is TGTGCCAGCAGCTTCAGACAGGGCTCCACAGATACGCAGTATTTT. Using reference TRBV7-3 and TRBJ2-3 for the parts outside the CDR3, the full variable domain is GAGVSQTPSNKVTEKGKYVELRCDPISGHTALYWYRQSLGQGPEFLIYFQGTGAADDSGLPNDRFFAVRPEGSVSTLKIQRTERGDSAVYLCASSFRQGSTDTQYFGPGTRLTVL.